This TCR beta chain was identified in a study of CD8+CD57+ T cells in acquired aplastic anemia. For the study at large: Sorted CD4+ plus CD8+ cells gave DNA averaging roughly 3.2 ug.

Overall study findings and caveats: Patients shared around 30 CD8+ CDR3 sequences with controls. Statistical testing detected no significant gap in CD8+ Simpson's diversity between patients and controls.

TCR beta VDJ and CDR3 were profiled, and genomic DNA was the template. Using its own MiXCR run on the reads, TCRdb lists one record per CDR3 protein. The table lists hundreds of thousands of distinct CDR3 sequences, approximately 57% of them singletons. This CDR3 spans 13 amino acids. CDR1 is SGHDT, CDR2 YYEEEE, per germline. Trimming took off 3 bases at V and 5 bases at J, with 9 bases between the two ends. This clonotype was observed at least ten times. The antigen remains unidentified. Patients sequenced had flow cytometry evidence of CD8+CD57+ cell expansion. Patients had not yet gotten any therapy when their blood was taken for sampling.

Material for sequencing was sorted CD4+, CD8+, or CD8+CD57+ T cells (not recorded which) from PBMCs. The source is a human donor with aplastic anemia. The V call is TRBV5-6, the J call TRBJ1-5; perhaps TRBD1 as D (6 bases). In DNA, the CDR3 is TGTGCCAGCAGCTACAACAGGGATCAGCCCCAGCATTTT. As protein: CASSYNRDQPQHF.